These 19 T cell receptor beta chains were all obtained from the same sample, sequenced in a study of CD8+ T cells in alopecia areata. RNA was isolated and reverse transcribed to cDNA, the sequencing template. Libraries were prepared by immunoSEQ multiplex PCR; TCRdb keeps only in-frame clonotypes and omits some of them. The sample carries approximately 54,000 clones, about 96% recorded once. The material was CD8+ T cells sorted from blood, obtained at week 0. These receptors all stem from a human donor with alopecia areata.

The chain joins TRBV10-2 to TRBJ2-7; 8 positions match TRBD2. Unmatched junction bases numbered 5, after V lost 7 bases and J lost 6 bases. The length of the CDR3 is 12 residues. Per germline, CDR1 WSHSY and CDR2 SAAADI. This chain's CDR3 is CASISGVGEQYF. CDR3 DNA: TGCGCCAGCATTAGCGGGGTTGGCGAGCAGTACTTC.

The rearrangement joins TRBV2 to TRBJ2-7; D call uncertain. Trimming stripped 3 bases from V and 1 base from J, with 1 base between. CDR3 size: 11 residues. Germline V gives CDR1 SNHLY, CDR2 FYNNEI. The CDR3 coding sequence is TGTGCCAGCAGTGATTCCTACGAGCAGTACTTC. Protein sequence: CASSDSYEQYF.

CDR3 sequence: CATSRADVRPNTEAFF. CDR3 coding DNA: TGTGCCACCAGCAGAGCCGATGTGAGACCGAACACTGAAGCTTTCTTT. This chain uses TRBV15 with TRBJ1-1; unclear D gene. This CDR3 spans 16 amino acids. From germline, CDR1 is LNHNV and CDR2 YYDKDF (reference sequence). The V gene lost 1 base and the J gene lost 1 base, with 13 bases spanning the gap.

The rearrangement uses TRBV7-9 and TRBJ2-1; D gene uncertain. V lost 3 bases and J 1 base, leaving 10 bases between the germline ends. The CDR3 has 15 amino acids. CDR1 and CDR2 (germline): SEHNR, FQNEAQ (reference sequence). The CDR3 DNA sequence: TGTGCCAGCAGCTTCGAGCAAGCTTCCTACAATGAGCAGTTCTTC. Protein: CASSFEQASYNEQFF.

The chain joins TRBV6-5 to TRBJ2-4; D unclear. Germline-derived CDR1 and CDR2 are MNHEY and SVGAGI. V shed 0 bases and J shed 7 bases, with 4 bases lying between them. The CDR3 loop spans 12 amino acids. This CDR3 reads CASSYSGNIQYF. For the CDR3, the DNA is TGTGCCAGCAGTTACTCAGGGAACATTCAGTACTTC.

The genes are TRBV27 and TRBJ2-3; D possibly corresponds to TRBD2 (7 bases). The length of the CDR3 is 15 residues. Deletions cut 2 bases from V and 5 bases from J, with 14 bases between. Germline lookup yields CDR1 MNHEY and CDR2 SMNVEV (reference sequence). CDR3 coding DNA: TGTGCCAGCAGTTTAGGGGCGGGGGCTGGAGATACGCAGTATTTT. Translation gives CASSLGAGAGDTQYF.

The V gene is TRBV29-1, the J gene TRBJ2-5; D is perhaps TRBD2 (5 bases). The length of the CDR3 is 13 residues. Trimming took 2 bases from V and 4 from J, leaving 11 bases between them. Germline V lookup: CDR1 SQVTM, CDR2 ANQGSEA. The CDR3 nucleotides read TGCAGCGTTGAAAGTCAGGCGGGAGAGACCCAGTACTTC. Its translation is CSVESQAGETQYF. Based on the CDR3 plus reference TRBV29-1 and TRBJ2-5, the full variable domain is SAVISQKPSRDICQRGTSLTIQCQVDSQVTMMFWYRQQPGQSLTLIATANQGSEATYESGFVIDKFPISRPNLTFSTLTVSNMSPEDSSIYLCSVESQAGETQYFGPGTRLLVL.

This chain links TRBV7-9 with TRBJ2-1; tentatively, D is TRBD2 (5 bases). This CDR3 region has 16 residues. V lost 5 bases, J lost 6 bases, and 20 bases lay in between. The germline V gene encodes CDR1 SEHNR and CDR2 FQNEAQ (reference sequence). DNA of the CDR3: TGTGCCAGCAGCGCCCTGGGCGTGGGAGTGGGCAATGAGCAGTTCTTC. This codes for CASSALGVGVGNEQFF.

The J gene is TRBJ1-2, the V gene TRBV4-1, with D tentatively TRBD1 (5 bases). The germline gives CDR1 MGHRA, CDR2 YSYEKL. The CDR3 runs 15 residues. V dropped 0 bases and J dropped 6 bases, with 14 bases sitting between them. This CDR3 is CASSQEGASGDGYTF. The CDR3 bases are TGCGCCAGCAGCCAAGAAGGAGCGTCGGGGGATGGCTACACCTTC.

The chain carries TRBV6-1 and TRBJ1-5; D gene uncertain. The ends were cut back, 7 bases at V and 0 bases at J, with 13 bases in the middle. Per the germline V gene, CDR1 is MNHNS and CDR2 is SASEGT. The CDR3 runs 15 residues. The DNA of the CDR3 is TGTGCCAGCACCGGGCGACTTAATAGCAATCAGCCCCAGCATTTT. Encoded protein: CASTGRLNSNQPQHF.

The chain couples TRBV27 to TRBJ2-7, with TRBD2 matching 7 bases. CDR1 MNHEY and CDR2 SMNVEV come from the germline V gene (reference sequence). The CDR3 totals 14 residues. With V trimmed by 5 bases and J by 6 bases, 10 bases remained unmatched. The CDR3 DNA reads as TGTGCCAGCAGTCGAGGGTCGGCGGGGGTCGAGCAGTACTTC. It encodes CASSRGSAGVEQYF.

A single count supports this clone. J is TRBJ2-2 and V is TRBV27; possibly TRBD1 for D (5 bases). The CDR3 contains 11 residues. Germline V CDR1 and CDR2: MNHEY, SMNVEV (reference sequence). V lost 5 bases and J lost 13, with 11 bases in between. The CDR3 DNA is TGTGCCAGCAGTCAGCAGGGAAGGCTGTTTTTT. Translation: CASSQQGRLFF.

The V gene is TRBV2, the J gene TRBJ2-2; maybe TRBD1 (5 bases). Germline CDR1 and CDR2: SNHLY and FYNNEI. This CDR3 is built from 14 residues. The V end lost 3 bases, the J end lost 1 base, and 6 bases lay between the germline ends. The DNA for the CDR3 is TGTGCCAGCAGTGATAGGGGGAACACCGGGGAGCTGTTTTTT. The encoded protein is CASSDRGNTGELFF.

This chain links TRBV7-9 with TRBJ2-3; unclear D gene. Trimming stripped 4 bases from V and 5 bases from J, with 7 bases between. The CDR3 runs 12 residues. Germline loops: CDR1 SEHNR, CDR2 FQNEAQ (reference sequence). CDR3 amino acids: CASSSNGDTQYF. In DNA, the CDR3 is TGTGCCAGCAGCTCCAACGGAGATACGCAGTATTTT. Supplemented by reference TRBV7-9 and TRBJ2-3, the full variable domain reads DTGVSQNPRHKITKRGQNVTFRCDPISEHNRLYWYRQTLGQGPEFLTYFQNEAQLEKSRLLSDRFSAERPKGSFSTLEIQRTEQGDSAMYLCASSSNGDTQYFGPGTRLTVL.

The chain is built from TRBV27 and TRBJ2-5; maybe TRBD1 (5 bases). Germline V gene sequence: CDR1 MNHEY, CDR2 SMNVEV (reference sequence). This CDR3 has 14 residues. V lost 2 bases and J 4 bases, leaving 11 bases between the germline ends. The CDR3 coding sequence is TGTGCCAGCAGTTTAGGGGCCCAAGGAGAGACCCAGTACTTC. This codes for CASSLGAQGETQYF.

This clone appeared a single time. This chain links TRBV6-6 with TRBJ2-5; 7 bases fit TRBD1. In germline, CDR1 is MNHNY, CDR2 SVGAGI (reference sequence). V shed 7 bases and J 1 base; nucleotides not matched to a gene: 9. There are 15 residues in the CDR3. The CDR3 DNA reads TGTGCCAGCACCCTCCGAGGGGGCCGCCAAGAGACCCAGTACTTC. This codes for CASTLRGGRQETQYF.

The gene calls are TRBV29-1 and TRBJ2-1; unclear D gene. The CDR3 has 13 amino acids. V lost 3 bases to trimming and J lost 3 bases, with 9 bases between them. Germline values: CDR1 SQVTM, CDR2 ANQGSEA. This CDR3 reads CSVEAWDYNEQFF. The CDR3 nucleotides read TGCAGCGTTGAGGCATGGGACTACAATGAGCAGTTCTTC.

This clone was seen more than once but under ten times. This chain uses TRBV6-1 with TRBJ2-2; D tentatively reads TRBD1 or TRBD2 (5 bases each). The germline V gene has CDR1 MNHNS and CDR2 SASEGT. This CDR3 comprises 13 residues. Trimming pared 8 bases from V and 5 bases from J, leaving 12 bases between. CDR3 amino acids: CASRDGQTGELFF. In nucleotides, the CDR3 is TGTGCCAGCCGGGACGGCCAAACCGGGGAGCTGTTTTTT.

The chain uses TRBV29-1 and TRBJ2-1; TRBD2 matches at 7 bases. Germline V gene lookup returns CDR1 SQVTM and CDR2 ANQGSEA. This CDR3 is built from 16 residues. Trimming at V came to 1 base and at J to 12 bases, leaving 18 bases not matched to a gene. Here the CDR3 reads CSVEGAEAGTSRVQFF. CDR3 nucleotides: TGCAGCGTTGAAGGGGCTGAAGCGGGGACCTCTCGGGTGCAGTTCTTC.